This entry lists 6 T cell receptor beta chains sequenced from one sample in a study of naive and memory T cell subsets. The beta constant-region primer was an equimolar mix of two oligonucleotides covering TRBC1 and TRBC2. Nested alpha and beta constant-region primers with the SP2 primer drove four PCR rounds on ligated cDNA. MiXCR, run by TCRdb on the UMI-ligation and nested PCR reads, gives a single entry per CDR3 protein. Of about 120,000 distinct CDR3 sequences listed, about 36% were seen once; the top ten hold 0.75% to 1%. What was sequenced was central memory CD4+ T cells from blood. The receptor source for this set is a human donor in good health.

In this sample, this clonotype turned up a few times. V is TRBV28 and J is TRBJ2-7; unclear D gene. V dropped 6 bases and J dropped 6 bases, with 9 bases sitting between them. The CDR3 loop spans 11 amino acids. In germline, CDR1 is MDHEN, CDR2 SYDVKM. Written as DNA, the CDR3 is TGTGCCAGCAGCCGCACCGGCGAGCAGTACTTC. This translates into CASSRTGEQYF. Full variable domain (outside the CDR3, taken from reference TRBV28 and TRBJ2-7): DVKVTQSSRYLVKRTGEKVFLECVQDMDHENMFWYRQDPGLGLRLIYFSYDVKMKEKGDIPEGYSVSREKKERFSLILESASTNQTSMYLCASSRTGEQYFGPGTRLTVT.

The rearrangement links TRBV20-1 to TRBJ2-4; weak D call: TRBD1 (6 bases). CDR3 length: 13 residues. V was trimmed by 3 bases and J by 3 bases, leaving 9 bases between them. Germline values: CDR1 DFQATT, CDR2 SNEGSKA (reference sequence). CDR3 sequence reads: CSASTGSKNIQYF. As DNA, the CDR3 is TGCAGTGCTAGTACAGGGAGCAAAAACATTCAGTACTTC.

This clonotype was detected only a few times. The chain is built from TRBV6-5 and TRBJ2-3; TRBD1 is a possible D gene (6 bases). The germline gives CDR1 MNHEY, CDR2 SVGAGI. V dropped 6 bases and J dropped 3 bases, with 13 bases sitting between them. The CDR3 runs 14 residues. The CDR3 coding sequence is TGTGCCAGCAGGGCAGGGGTGCGAACAGATACGCAGTATTTT. It specifies CASRAGVRTDTQYF.

The gene calls are TRBV20-1 and TRBJ2-3; 13 nucleotides agree with TRBD2. J was trimmed by 5 bases and V by 5 bases; bases with no gene match: 4. Germline loops: CDR1 DFQATT, CDR2 SNEGSKA (reference sequence). The CDR3 extends over 14 amino acids. The CDR3 DNA follows: TGCAGTGCTCTACTAGCGGGAGGGGTAGATACGCAGTATTTT. The encoded protein is CSALLAGGVDTQYF.

This clonotype was seen repeatedly, ten times or more. The V and J genes are TRBV6-5 and TRBJ2-3, with 8 nucleotides matching TRBD2. After removal of 8 bases from V and 7 bases from J, the junction contained 8 bases not matched to a gene. This CDR3 spans 13 amino acids. The germline V gene encodes CDR1 MNHEY and CDR2 SVGAGI. The CDR3 DNA reads TGTGCCAGCTCTCGCGGGAGGTGGTATACGCAGTATTTT. Translation: CASSRGRWYTQYF.

This clonotype has a count of ten or more. The gene calls are TRBV6-5 and TRBJ2-7; 12 nucleotides match TRBD1. This CDR3 is built from 14 residues. Germline CDR1 reads MNHEY; CDR2 reads SVGAGI. V lost 6 bases, J lost 5 bases, and 5 bases stayed unmatched. Here the CDR3 reads CASSRGTGGHEQYF. The CDR3 DNA sequence: TGTGCCAGCAGCCGCGGGACAGGGGGCCACGAGCAGTACTTC.